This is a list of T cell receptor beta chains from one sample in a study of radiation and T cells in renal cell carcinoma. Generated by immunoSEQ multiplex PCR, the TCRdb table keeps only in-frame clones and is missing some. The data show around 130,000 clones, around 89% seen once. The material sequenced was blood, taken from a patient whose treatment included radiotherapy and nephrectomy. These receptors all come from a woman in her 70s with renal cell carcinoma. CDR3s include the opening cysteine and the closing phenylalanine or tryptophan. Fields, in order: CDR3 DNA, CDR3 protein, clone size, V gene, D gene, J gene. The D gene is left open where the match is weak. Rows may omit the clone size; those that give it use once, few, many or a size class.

CDR3 DNA: TGTGCCAGCAGCTTACAGCGGGGAGGCGGGGAGCTGTTTTTT
CDR3 protein: CASSLQRGGGELFF
clone size: .
V gene: TRBV7-3
D gene: TRBD2
J gene: TRBJ2-2

CDR3 DNA: TGTGCCAGCAGCTTAAGTGCCGGGCGCGCAGATACGCAGTATTTT
CDR3 protein: CASSLSAGRADTQYF
clone size: .
V gene: TRBV7-9
D gene: .
J gene: TRBJ2-3

CDR3 DNA: TGTGCCAGCAGCGAGGGTTCCAGGGCGGTAGGGACCCAGTACTTC
CDR3 protein: CASSEGSRAVGTQYF
clone size: .
V gene: TRBV11-3
D gene: .
J gene: TRBJ2-5

CDR3 DNA: TGTGCCAGCTCACTGAAACCAAATAGCAATCAGCCCCAGCATTTT
CDR3 protein: CASSLKPNSNQPQHF
clone size: .
V gene: TRBV18
D gene: .
J gene: TRBJ1-5

CDR3 DNA: TGTGCCAGCAGTAAGGATTCACCCCTCCACTTT
CDR3 protein: CASSKDSPLHF
clone size: .
V gene: TRBV6-6
D gene: .
J gene: TRBJ1-6

CDR3 DNA: TGCGCCAGCAGCCTCCACGGCGAGACCTCTAACTATGGCTACACCTTC
CDR3 protein: CASSLHGETSNYGYTF
clone size: once
V gene: TRBV4-1
D gene: .
J gene: TRBJ1-2

CDR3 DNA: TGTGCCAGCCTCGGCAGGCGGGGGGCTAGCACAGATACGCAGTATTTT
CDR3 protein: CASLGRRGASTDTQYF
clone size: .
V gene: TRBV5-6
D gene: TRBD2
J gene: TRBJ2-3

CDR3 DNA: TGTGCCAGCTGGGCCACGGGCTATGGCTACACCTTC
CDR3 protein: CASWATGYGYTF
clone size: .
V gene: TRBV28
D gene: .
J gene: TRBJ1-2

CDR3 DNA: TGTGCTAGCAGCTTTGGACAGGGGGCAGGTCACTATGGCTACACCTTC
CDR3 protein: CASSFGQGAGHYGYTF
clone size: .
V gene: TRBV7-7
D gene: TRBD1
J gene: TRBJ1-2

CDR3 DNA: TGTGCCAGCAGCCTGGGACAGGGGAATTCTGATGAAGCTTTCTTT
CDR3 protein: CASSLGQGNSDEAFF
clone size: once
V gene: TRBV11-2
D gene: TRBD1
J gene: TRBJ1-1

CDR3 DNA: TGTGCCAGCAGCCAGGGGATGGGAGGCAATCAGCCCCAGCATTTT
CDR3 protein: CASSQGMGGNQPQHF
clone size: .
V gene: TRBV7-2
D gene: .
J gene: TRBJ1-5

CDR3 DNA: TGTGCCAGCAGCAGCTGGGACCGCCTGAACACTGAAGCTTTCTTT
CDR3 protein: CASSSWDRLNTEAFF
clone size: .
V gene: TRBV5-4
D gene: .
J gene: TRBJ1-1

CDR3 DNA: TGTGCCAGCAGCCAAGAAGATACGCAGTATTTT
CDR3 protein: CASSQEDTQYF
clone size: .
V gene: TRBV4-2
D gene: .
J gene: TRBJ2-3

CDR3 DNA: TGTGCCAGCAAAAGTTCCACCGGACAGGCCTTAAACTATGGCTACACCTTC
CDR3 protein: CASKSSTGQALNYGYTF
clone size: few
V gene: TRBV27
D gene: TRBD1
J gene: TRBJ1-2

CDR3 DNA: TGTGCCAGCAGCCTAGGGACGCAGAGTCCCACAGATACGCAGTATTTT
CDR3 protein: CASSLGTQSPTDTQYF
clone size: .
V gene: TRBV7-6
D gene: .
J gene: TRBJ2-3

CDR3 DNA: TGTGCCAGCAGTTACTCGGGGCGGGGGGGCATGGAGACCCAGTACTTC
CDR3 protein: CASSYSGRGGMETQYF
clone size: .
V gene: TRBV6-5
D gene: TRBD2
J gene: TRBJ2-5

CDR3 DNA: TGCGCCAGCAGCTTGCCCGCCACAGATACGCAGTATTTT
CDR3 protein: CASSLPATDTQYF
clone size: .
V gene: TRBV5-1
D gene: .
J gene: TRBJ2-3

CDR3 DNA: TGTGCCACCTCGACAGGCGGGGGCAATCAGCCCCAGCATTTT
CDR3 protein: CATSTGGGNQPQHF
clone size: .
V gene: TRBV27
D gene: .
J gene: TRBJ1-5

CDR3 DNA: TGCGCCAGCAGTCAATCTATCCCGGGGCTTGTCACCGGGGAGCTGTTTTTT
CDR3 protein: CASSQSIPGLVTGELFF
clone size: .
V gene: TRBV23-1
D gene: .
J gene: TRBJ2-2

CDR3 DNA: TGCGCCAGCAGCCGCTTTAATCAGGGGATGGGGGGGGAACTGTTTTTT
CDR3 protein: CASSRFNQGMGGELFF
clone size: .
V gene: TRBV4-3
D gene: .
J gene: TRBJ1-4

CDR3 DNA: TGCGCCAGCAGCCAAGATCCCACCCTTGATAGGGGGGCCCACAATGAGCAGTTCTTC
CDR3 protein: CASSQDPTLDRGAHNEQFF
clone size: .
V gene: TRBV4-1
D gene: .
J gene: TRBJ2-1

CDR3 DNA: TGTGCCAGTAGTATTAGGGGCCAGGGGGGGAATCAGCCCCAGCATTTT
CDR3 protein: CASSIRGQGGNQPQHF
clone size: .
V gene: TRBV19
D gene: TRBD1
J gene: TRBJ1-5

CDR3 DNA: TGCAGCGTGGACGTCGGGGGCTATGGCTACACCTTC
CDR3 protein: CSVDVGGYGYTF
clone size: .
V gene: TRBV29-1
D gene: .
J gene: TRBJ1-2

CDR3 DNA: TGTGCCAGCAGCCCATGGACTAGCGGGGACGTCGGGGAGCTGTTTTTT
CDR3 protein: CASSPWTSGDVGELFF
clone size: once
V gene: TRBV7-8
D gene: TRBD2
J gene: TRBJ2-2

CDR3 DNA: TGTGCCAGCAGTTCGCCAGGGAACCGGACGGCGGCTTTCTTT
CDR3 protein: CASSSPGNRTAAFF
clone size: .
V gene: TRBV5-4
D gene: .
J gene: TRBJ1-1

CDR3 DNA: TGTGCCAGCAGCTTAGATAAAGGCGGGGGGAACACCGGGGAGCTGTTTTTT
CDR3 protein: CASSLDKGGGNTGELFF
clone size: .
V gene: TRBV11-3
D gene: TRBD2
J gene: TRBJ2-2

CDR3 DNA: TGTGCCAGCAGTCGAGGGACCTTCTGGCATTTC
CDR3 protein: CASSRGTFWHF
clone size: .
V gene: TRBV5-6
D gene: .
J gene: TRBJ2-7

CDR3 DNA: TGTGCCAGCAAACTGCAGACAGGGCTCTACGAGCAGTACTTC
CDR3 protein: CASKLQTGLYEQYF
clone size: .
V gene: TRBV28
D gene: TRBD1
J gene: TRBJ2-7

CDR3 DNA: TGCAGCGTTGAAATGTCGTATGCATTCGAGCAGTTCTTC
CDR3 protein: CSVEMSYAFEQFF
clone size: .
V gene: TRBV29-1
D gene: .
J gene: TRBJ2-1

CDR3 DNA: TGTGCCAGCACCTCGGTCTTTGGAGACCATAATTCACCCCTCCACTTT
CDR3 protein: CASTSVFGDHNSPLHF
clone size: .
V gene: TRBV7-3
D gene: .
J gene: TRBJ1-6

CDR3 DNA: TGTGCCAGCAGCTTAGTACCGGATAATTCACCCCTCCACTTT
CDR3 protein: CASSLVPDNSPLHF
clone size: .
V gene: TRBV7-2
D gene: .
J gene: TRBJ1-6

CDR3 DNA: TGTGCCAGCAGCCGACGGGACGCTTATAGCAATCAGCCCCAGCATTTT
CDR3 protein: CASSRRDAYSNQPQHF
clone size: .
V gene: TRBV28
D gene: .
J gene: TRBJ1-5

CDR3 DNA: TGTGCCAGCAGCCAAGATCCCAGCCTCGCGGGAGGCTACACCTTC
CDR3 protein: CASSQDPSLAGGYTF
clone size: .
V gene: TRBV4-2
D gene: .
J gene: TRBJ1-2

CDR3 DNA: TGTGCCAGTAGTCCCCGGGACAAGACCTACGAGCAGTACTTC
CDR3 protein: CASSPRDKTYEQYF
clone size: .
V gene: TRBV19
D gene: .
J gene: TRBJ2-7

CDR3 DNA: TGTGCCAGCAGCTCCTCGGGACGGCTGAACACTGAAGCTTTCTTT
CDR3 protein: CASSSSGRLNTEAFF
clone size: .
V gene: TRBV5-4
D gene: .
J gene: TRBJ1-1

CDR3 DNA: TGTGCCAGCAGCGTAGGGGGGTGGGACACTGAAGCTTTCTTT
CDR3 protein: CASSVGGWDTEAFF
clone size: .
V gene: TRBV9
D gene: .
J gene: TRBJ1-1

CDR3 DNA: TGCGCCAGCAGCTTGTTTGACAGGGGAAACACTGAAGCTTTCTTT
CDR3 protein: CASSLFDRGNTEAFF
clone size: .
V gene: TRBV5-1
D gene: TRBD1
J gene: TRBJ1-1

CDR3 DNA: TGTGCCACCAGCATTGCGAACACTGAAGCTTTCTTT
CDR3 protein: CATSIANTEAFF
clone size: .
V gene: TRBV15
D gene: .
J gene: TRBJ1-1

CDR3 DNA: TGTGCCAGCAGTGAAATAAGGGGGGTCAGAGAAAAACTGTTTTTT
CDR3 protein: CASSEIRGVREKLFF
clone size: .
V gene: TRBV25-1
D gene: .
J gene: TRBJ1-4

CDR3 DNA: TGTGCCAGCAGCGCGACAGCGAGTGGAAACACCATATATTTT
CDR3 protein: CASSATASGNTIYF
clone size: once
V gene: TRBV5-5
D gene: .
J gene: TRBJ1-3

CDR3 DNA: TGCAGCGTTGGGGTCAATGAAAAACTGTTTTTT
CDR3 protein: CSVGVNEKLFF
clone size: .
V gene: TRBV29-1
D gene: .
J gene: TRBJ1-4

CDR3 DNA: TGTGCCCCCTGGGGGGGGACCAGTGGGGAGACCCAGTACTTC
CDR3 protein: CAPWGGTSGETQYF
clone size: .
V gene: TRBV21-1
D gene: .
J gene: TRBJ2-5

CDR3 DNA: TGTGCCAGCAGCCTGGTGGAGGGGTACAATGAGCAGTTCTTC
CDR3 protein: CASSLVEGYNEQFF
clone size: .
V gene: TRBV9
D gene: .
J gene: TRBJ2-1